One and the same sample provided the 18 T cell receptor beta chains below, sequenced in a study of blood T cell repertoires in COVID-19. TCRdb's copy holds only in-frame clones and misses some; the assay was immunoSEQ multiplex PCR. The sample carries about 140,000 clones, about four fifths recorded once. Sequenced input: peripheral blood. These receptors were taken from a man in his 70s who had recovered from COVID-19.

The V and J genes are TRBV9 and TRBJ2-7, with 8 nucleotides matching TRBD2. Germline lookup yields CDR1 SGDLS and CDR2 YYNGEE. The V and J ends lost 3 bases and 5 bases, in that order; junction bases with no gene match: 4. CDR3 length: 13 residues. The CDR3 DNA is TGTGCCAGCAGCGGTGGTAGCGGGAACGAGCAGTACTTC. Amino acid sequence: CASSGGSGNEQYF.

The chain carries TRBV30 and TRBJ2-7; TRBD2 matches at 7 bases. V gave up 5 bases and J gave up 6 bases; unmatched junction bases: 7. The germline V gene has CDR1 GTSNPN and CDR2 SVGIG (reference sequence). The length of the CDR3 is 12 residues. The CDR3 reads CAWGGGSGEQYF. The CDR3 bases are TGTGCCTGGGGCGGCGGGAGCGGCGAGCAGTACTTC.

The chain links TRBV19 to TRBJ1-1; 9 bases are shared with TRBD1. CDR1 and CDR2 from the germline V gene are LNHDA and SQIVND (reference sequence). Unmatched junction bases numbered 4, after V lost 5 bases and J lost 3 bases. There are 14 residues in the CDR3. CDR3 in amino acids: CASSAGQGYTEAFF. CDR3 nucleotides: TGTGCCAGTAGTGCGGGACAGGGATACACTGAAGCTTTCTTT.

This clone was recorded a few times. This chain joins TRBV19 and TRBJ1-5; 9 positions match TRBD1. The CDR3 is 16 residues long. The V segment lost 5 bases and the J segment 3 bases; nucleotides outside the gene matches: 8. CDR1 LNHDA and CDR2 SQIVND come from the germline V gene (reference sequence). The CDR3 is CASSFPGTGLNQPQHF. The CDR3 DNA is TGTGCCAGTAGTTTCCCCGGGACAGGGCTCAATCAGCCCCAGCATTTT.

The chain employs TRBV5-4 and TRBJ2-5; possibly TRBD1 for D (5 bases). CDR1 and CDR2 (germline): SGHNT, YYREEE (reference sequence). Trimming pared 0 bases from V and 5 bases from J, leaving 14 bases between. The CDR3 is made up of 15 amino acids. The CDR3, as DNA: TGTGCCAGCAGCTTGGGGGGCATCTTAAGCGAGACCCAGTACTTC. This sequence encodes CASSLGGILSETQYF.

This clone was seen only a few times. The chain joins TRBV5-1 to TRBJ1-2; D remains unclear. V was trimmed by 4 bases and J by 8 bases, leaving 12 bases between them. The germline V gene has CDR1 SGHRS and CDR2 YFSETQ. The CDR3 runs 12 residues. The CDR3 region has the DNA TGCGCCAGCAGCCGTGGGGAGAGCGGCTACACCTTC. It codes for CASSRGESGYTF.

This clone was seen only a few times. The gene calls are TRBV24-1 and TRBJ2-5; the D gene is possibly TRBD1 (5 bases). The CDR3 runs to 15 residues. The germline V gene encodes CDR1 KGHDR and CDR2 SFDVKD. Between the trimmed V and J ends, which lost 7 bases and 3 bases, there was a span of 17 bases. CDR3 bases: TGTGCCACCAGAGGCAGGGTAAGTGGCAAAGAGACCCAGTACTTC. Encoded protein: CATRGRVSGKETQYF.

The chain is built from TRBV6-2 or TRBV6-3 and TRBJ2-2; D gene ambiguous. This CDR3 is built from 11 residues. The germline CDR1 and CDR2 sequences are MNHEY and SVGEGT. V lost 4 bases to trimming and J lost 8 bases, with 5 bases between them. CDR3 region: CASSWQGELFF. CDR3 DNA: TGTGCCAGCAGTTGGCAGGGGGAGCTGTTTTTT.

The chain has TRBV19 and TRBJ2-2, with 8 bases aligning to TRBD2. The length of the CDR3 is 16 residues. CDR1 and CDR2 (germline): LNHDA, SQIVND (reference sequence). Trimming cost V 1 base and J 3 bases; bases outside gene matches: 4. The DNA for the CDR3 is TGTGCCAGTAGTATAGCGGGACTAGAGGACACCGGGGAGCTGTTTTTT. Translating it yields CASSIAGLEDTGELFF.

V usage is TRBV3-1 (or the pseudogene TRBV3-2) and J usage is TRBJ1-5; D remains unclear. This CDR3 is built from 14 residues. Per germline, CDR1 LGHDT and CDR2 YNNKEL (reference sequence). With 4 bases removed from V and 4 bases from J, the gap between germline ends came to 11 bases. CDR3 loop: CASSRNYANQPQHF. The CDR3 nucleotides are TGTGCCAGCAGCCGAAATTACGCGAATCAGCCCCAGCATTTT.

Only a few counts were recorded for this clone. The chain couples TRBV5-1 to TRBJ2-5; 8 bases fit TRBD1. Germline CDR1 SGHRS, CDR2 YFSETQ. This CDR3 contains 17 residues. V was clipped by 2 bases and J by 5 bases; unmatched bases: 14. The CDR3 DNA sequence: TGCGCCAGCAGCTTCCCGTCGACAGGGGCCTTGGGGGAGACCCAGTACTTC. It specifies CASSFPSTGALGETQYF.

The rearrangement uses TRBV2 and TRBJ2-6; D possibly corresponds to TRBD2 (6 bases). Germline V gene lookup returns CDR1 SNHLY and CDR2 FYNNEI. The CDR3 is made up of 18 amino acids. V was clipped by 2 bases and J by 0 bases, with 14 bases between them. The CDR3 DNA reads TGTGCCAGCAGTGAACGGAGGGGAGAACCCTCTGGGGCCAACGTCCTGACTTTC. This encodes CASSERRGEPSGANVLTF.

The chain recombines TRBV9 with TRBJ2-7; TRBD1 matches at 8 bases. The germline gives CDR1 SGDLS, CDR2 YYNGEE. The CDR3 consists of 14 residues. V trimming: 3 bases; J trimming: 3 bases; junction bases outside the gene matches: 5. This chain's CDR3 is CASSAGTGDYEQYF. Written as DNA, the CDR3 is TGTGCCAGCAGCGCCGGGACAGGAGACTACGAGCAGTACTTC.

This clone was observed a single time. The CDR3 spells CAWKLRGTGANVLTF. CDR3 sequence (DNA): TGTGCCTGGAAACTAAGGGGTACTGGGGCCAACGTCCTGACTTTC. The J gene is TRBJ2-6, the V gene TRBV30, with D perhaps TRBD1 (5 bases). CDR3 length: 15 residues. Germline-derived CDR1 and CDR2 are GTSNPN and SVGIG (reference sequence). V gave up 4 bases and J gave up 2 bases, with 12 bases separating them.

The chain has TRBV9 and TRBJ2-1; 7 bases are a match to TRBD2. CDR1 is SGDLS, CDR2 YYNGEE, per germline. Trimming removed 0 bases from V and 2 bases from J; junction bases left unmatched: 5. The CDR3 spans 16 residues. The CDR3 loop reads CASSVEAGYTYNEQFF. CDR3 in DNA: TGTGCCAGCAGCGTAGAAGCGGGATACACCTACAATGAGCAGTTCTTC.

This CDR3 reads CASSFLPGQGGNEQFF. The CDR3 bases are TGTGCCAGCAGCTTCTTACCGGGACAGGGGGGGAATGAGCAGTTCTTC. The rearrangement links TRBV7-8 to TRBJ2-1; 11 bases are a match to TRBD1. The CDR3 spans 16 residues. V lost 3 bases and J lost 7; bases outside the gene matches: 8. Germline V CDR1 and CDR2: SGHVS, FQNEAQ.

This clone occurred many times. V gene TRBV5-6 combines with J gene TRBJ1-1; maybe TRBD1 (6 bases). Trimming took 1 base from V and 3 from J, leaving 16 bases between them. The CDR3 is 16 residues long. Germline-derived CDR1 and CDR2 are SGHDT and YYEEEE. This chain's CDR3 is CASSLRPGGPHTEAFF. Here the CDR3 DNA reads TGTGCCAGCAGCTTGAGACCCGGGGGGCCCCACACTGAAGCTTTCTTT. Combining the CDR3 with reference TRBV5-6 and TRBJ1-1 gives the whole variable domain DAGVTQSPTHLIKTRGQQVTLRCSPKSGHDTVSWYQQALGQGPQFIFQYYEEEERQRGNFPDRFSGHQFPNYSSELNVNALLLGDSALYLCASSLRPGGPHTEAFFGQGTRLTVV.

The V call is TRBV27, the J call TRBJ2-3, with D unclear. CDR3 length equals 14 residues. The V gene lost 0 bases and the J gene lost 8 bases, with 12 bases spanning the gap. The germline gives CDR1 MNHEY, CDR2 SMNVEV (reference sequence). The CDR3 sequence is CASSLSRYLTTQYF. DNA for the CDR3: TGTGCCAGCAGTTTATCCCGGTACCTAACTACGCAGTATTTT.